Sequencing of this T cell receptor (beta chain) was carried out in a study of cytomegalovirus exposure and HLA in healthy donors. In regard to this clone: Antigen: not known.

Study results and caveats: A list of roughly 160 TCR beta chains associated with cytomegalovirus was given.

PCR primers comprised 60 Vbeta and 13 Jbeta primers. Produced via immunoSEQ multiplex PCR; TCRdb's table is partial and in-frame only. The table has approximately 90,000 clones, roughly three fifths seen once. This TCR was recovered from a young woman in good health and CMV-seronegative. The specimen sequenced was PBMCs.

CDR3 in amino acids: CASSIGGSEKLFF. In DNA, the CDR3 is TGTGCCAGTAGTATAGGAGGGTCTGAAAAACTGTTTTTT. The chain is built from TRBV19 and TRBJ1-4; D unclear. Trimming cost V 1 base and J 7 bases, with 7 bases left between them. There are 13 residues in the CDR3. In germline, CDR1 is LNHDA, CDR2 SQIVND (reference sequence).